Listed below are T cell receptor beta chains from one sample, sequenced in a study of cytomegalovirus exposure and HLA in healthy donors. Some clones are missing from TCRdb's copy, which holds only in-frame ones; the method was immunoSEQ multiplex PCR. This table holds 110,000 to 150,000 clones, approximately 82% found once. Sequencing was carried out using PBMCs. These receptors all come from a woman between 40 and 50 years old in good health and CMV-seronegative. CDR3s include the opening cysteine and the closing phenylalanine or tryptophan. D genes are given only for firm matches. The listing skips clone size in some rows; elsewhere it reads once, few, many or a size class.

D gene,clone size,V gene,J gene,CDR3 protein,CDR3 DNA
TRBD2,.,TRBV7-9,TRBJ2-1,CASSSLAGETYNEQFF,TGTGCCAGCAGCTCTCTAGCGGGAGAGACCTACAATGAGCAGTTCTTC
TRBD2,.,TRBV13,TRBJ2-3,CASSSGLAGGDTQYF,TGTGCCAGCAGCTCCGGACTAGCGGGAGGAGATACGCAGTATTTT
.,.,TRBV7-3,TRBJ1-1,CASAGGQTTEAFF,TGTGCCAGCGCGGGGGGGCAGACTACTGAAGCTTTCTTT
TRBD2,few,TRBV7-9,TRBJ2-3,CASSFTRVAGGADTQYF,TGTGCCAGCAGCTTCACCCGGGTAGCGGGAGGTGCAGATACGCAGTATTTT
.,.,TRBV5-5,TRBJ2-7,CASSLVNRANEQYF,TGTGCCAGCAGCTTGGTTAACAGAGCCAACGAGCAGTACTTC
.,once,TRBV27,TRBJ2-1,CASSSYVEQFF,TGTGCCAGCAGTTCATACGTAGAACAGTTCTTC
.,.,TRBV4-3,TRBJ1-2,CASSPNNVNYGYTF,TGCGCCAGCAGCCCAAACAACGTGAACTATGGCTACACCTTC
.,.,TRBV7-2,TRBJ2-7,CASRGPHEQYF,TGTGCCAGCCGAGGGCCGCACGAGCAGTACTTC
.,.,TRBV5-1,TRBJ2-1,CASSLGQNSYNEQFF,TGCGCCAGCAGCTTGGGACAGAACTCCTACAATGAGCAGTTCTTC
.,.,TRBV11-2,TRBJ2-7,CASSFPGGYYEQYF,TGTGCCAGCAGCTTCCCTGGCGGTTACTACGAGCAGTACTTC
TRBD1,.,TRBV19,TRBJ2-5,CASSIRQGSAETQYF,TGTGCCAGTAGTATTCGACAGGGGAGTGCCGAGACCCAGTACTTC